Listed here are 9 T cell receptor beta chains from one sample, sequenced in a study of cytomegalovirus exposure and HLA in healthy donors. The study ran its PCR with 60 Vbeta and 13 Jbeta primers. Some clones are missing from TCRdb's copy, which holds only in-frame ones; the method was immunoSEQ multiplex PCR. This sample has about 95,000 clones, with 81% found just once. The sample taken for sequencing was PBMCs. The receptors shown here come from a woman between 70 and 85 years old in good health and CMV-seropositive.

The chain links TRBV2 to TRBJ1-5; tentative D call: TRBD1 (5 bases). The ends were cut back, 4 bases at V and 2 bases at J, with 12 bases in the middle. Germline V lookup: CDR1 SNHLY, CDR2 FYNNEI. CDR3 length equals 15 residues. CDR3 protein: CASSGGGNRNQPQHF. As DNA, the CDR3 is TGTGCCAGCAGTGGGGGGGGGAACCGCAATCAGCCCCAGCATTTT.

The CDR3 bases are TGTGCCAGCAGCCCGAGGGACTGGCCCTCCTACAATGAGCAGTTCTTC. The encoded protein is CASSPRDWPSYNEQFF. The chain recombines TRBV7-9 with TRBJ2-1; maybe TRBD2 (6 bases). In germline, CDR1 is SEHNR, CDR2 FQNEAQ (reference sequence). Trimming removed 5 bases at V and 0 bases at J, with 14 bases between. The CDR3 extends over 16 amino acids.

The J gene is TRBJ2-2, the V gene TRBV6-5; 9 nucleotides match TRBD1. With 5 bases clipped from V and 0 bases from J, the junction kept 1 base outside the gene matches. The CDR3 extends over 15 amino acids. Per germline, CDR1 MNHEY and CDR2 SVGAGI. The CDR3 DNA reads TGTGCCAGCAGTCGACAGGGGGCGAACACCGGGGAGCTGTTTTTT. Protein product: CASSRQGANTGELFF.

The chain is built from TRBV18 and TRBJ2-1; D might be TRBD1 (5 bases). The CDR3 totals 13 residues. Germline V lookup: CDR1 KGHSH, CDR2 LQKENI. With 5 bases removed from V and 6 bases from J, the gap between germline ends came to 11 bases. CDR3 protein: CASSVGQVNEQFF. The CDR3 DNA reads TGTGCCAGCTCAGTGGGGCAAGTCAATGAGCAGTTCTTC.

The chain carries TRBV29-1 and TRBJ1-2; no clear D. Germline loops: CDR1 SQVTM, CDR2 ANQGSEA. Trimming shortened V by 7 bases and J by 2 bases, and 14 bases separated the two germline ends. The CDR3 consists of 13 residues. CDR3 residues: CSAPHAENYGYTF. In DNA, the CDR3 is TGCAGCGCCCCTCACGCAGAAAACTATGGCTACACCTTC.

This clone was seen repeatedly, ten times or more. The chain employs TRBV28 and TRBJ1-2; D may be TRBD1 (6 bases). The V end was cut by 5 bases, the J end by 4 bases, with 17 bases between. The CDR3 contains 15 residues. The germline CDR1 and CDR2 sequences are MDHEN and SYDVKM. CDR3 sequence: CASSPGGADRYGYTF. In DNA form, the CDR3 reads TGTGCCAGCAGTCCCGGGGGGGCTGATCGCTATGGCTACACCTTC.

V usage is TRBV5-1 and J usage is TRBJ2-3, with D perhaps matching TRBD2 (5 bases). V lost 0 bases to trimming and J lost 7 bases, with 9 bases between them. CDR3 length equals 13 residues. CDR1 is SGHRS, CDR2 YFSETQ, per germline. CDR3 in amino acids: CASSLGEGNTQYF. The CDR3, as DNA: TGCGCCAGCAGCTTGGGAGAGGGTAATACGCAGTATTTT.

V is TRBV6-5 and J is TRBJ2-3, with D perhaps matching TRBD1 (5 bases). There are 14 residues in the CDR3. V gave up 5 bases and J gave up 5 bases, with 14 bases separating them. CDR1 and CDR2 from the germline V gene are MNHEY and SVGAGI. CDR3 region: CASSLTWGLDTQYF. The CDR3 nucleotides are TGTGCCAGCAGTCTCACTTGGGGCCTAGATACGCAGTATTTT.

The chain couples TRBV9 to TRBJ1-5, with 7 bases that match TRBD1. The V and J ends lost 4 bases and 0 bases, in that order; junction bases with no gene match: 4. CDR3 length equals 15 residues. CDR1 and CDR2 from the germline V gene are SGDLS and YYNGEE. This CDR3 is CASSLQGSSNQPQHF. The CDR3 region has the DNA TGTGCCAGCAGCTTACAGGGGTCTAGCAATCAGCCCCAGCATTTT.